The clone carrying this T cell receptor beta chain was observed at least ten times. Its cognate antigen is unknown. The germline V gene has CDR1 SNHLY and CDR2 FYNNEI. This CDR3 is built from 14 residues. V was clipped by 6 bases and J by 0 bases, with 12 bases between them. The data belong to a study of identical twins. TCRdb passed the 5' RACE reads through MiXCR, listing each CDR3 protein once. The table lists roughly 280,000 distinct CDR3 sequences, more than 8% of them singletons. Study results and limitations: Cord blood beta clonotypes present at high abundance carried fewer insertions; no such pattern appeared in memory repertoires. Sequences that were beta out-of-frame showed weaker excess twin sharing.

The sample was also reused in another study, on yellow fever vaccine responses in identical twins.

Sequenced input: CD8+ T cells sorted from blood. The clonotype comes from a woman aged 18-30 years in good health. The chain employs TRBV2 and TRBJ2-7, with D tentatively TRBD1 (6 bases). As DNA, the CDR3 is TGTGCCAGCAGAGGAACAGGGAGCTCCTACGAGCAGTACTTC. This codes for CASRGTGSSYEQYF.